A single sample is the source of the 25 T cell receptor beta chains below, sequenced in a study of tumor-infiltrating lymphocytes in primary liver carcinoma. Unsorted bulk tissue, about 19-32 mg of it, served as the source for co-extraction of RNA and DNA. Making TCR beta cDNA involved roughly 500 ng total RNA and a constant-region primer. What produced the TCR beta libraries was three nested multiplex PCR rounds using slightly modified ARM-PCR. The two initial PCR rounds, roughly 10 cycles each, used TRBV1-TRBV30 forward and C-beta reverse primers. TCRdb redid the calling of the multiplex PCR reads with MiXCR, one entry per CDR3 protein. The table records more than 60,000 distinct CDR3 sequences, about 70% of them present only once. The sample taken for sequencing was liver tumor tissue from sampling region 4. Subset of the sample: tumor region T4, right-lateral pole. Receptors were obtained from a man between 40 and 49 years old with primary liver carcinoma and hepatitis B virus infection.

A remark on this clonotype: One junction end disagrees with the germline gene, perhaps due to a read error. The chain is built from TRBV11-2 and TRBJ2-7; D remains unclear. The CDR3 is 14 residues long. CDR1 and CDR2 (germline): SGHAT, FQNNGV. DNA of the CDR3: TGTACCAGCAGCTTAACCAACGGAGCCTACGAGCAATATTTC. Translating gives CTSSLTNGAYEQYF.

CDR3 amino acids: CASSSVRGVTQFF. The CDR3 nucleotides are TGCGCCAGCAGCTCAGTCCGGGGGGTGACCCAGTTCTTC. This rearrangement joins TRBV10-2 to TRBJ2-1; 7 bases map to TRBD2. The junction had 12 bases not matched to a gene; V was cut back by 6 bases and J by 13 bases. The CDR3 sequence is 13 residues long. Germline V gene lookup returns CDR1 WSHSY and CDR2 SAAADI.

This clonotype was seen only a few times. This sequence may be a read error, since a much larger clone differs from it by one base. The chain carries TRBV7-9 and TRBJ2-2, with unresolved D. Germline V CDR1 and CDR2: SEHNR, FQNEAQ (reference sequence). This CDR3 contains 13 residues. Trimming removed 5 bases from V and 5 bases from J, with 9 bases in between. CDR3 nucleotide sequence: TGTGCCAGCAGCCAAGTGGGGACCGGGGAGCTGTTTTTT. It is translated as CASSQVGTGELFF.

In the case of this clonotype: It may be a read error: a sequence one base away is much more abundant. V gene TRBV5-1 combines with J gene TRBJ2-7; D assignment may be TRBD1 or TRBD2 (6 bases each). CDR1 is SGHRS and CDR2 is YFSETQ in the germline V gene. CDR3 size: 15 residues. V gave up 4 bases and J gave up 4 bases, with 18 bases separating them. CDR3 amino acids: CASSRVEGGSYEQYF. DNA for the CDR3: TGCGCCAGCAGCAGGGTCGAGGGGGGATCATACGAGCAGTACTTC. The variable domain in full, completed from reference TRBV5-1 and TRBJ2-7, reads KAGVTQTPRYLIKTRGQQVTLSCSPISGHRSVSWYQQTPGQGLQFLFEYFSETQRNKGNFPGRFSGRQFSNSRSEMNVSTLELGDSALYLCASSRVEGGSYEQYFGPGTRLTVT.

As for this clonotype: An end of the junction differs from the germline gene, which may be a read error. The V call is TRBV11-1, the J call TRBJ2-1, with no clear D. The CDR3 loop spans 15 amino acids. Per the germline V gene, CDR1 is SGHAT and CDR2 is FQDESV (reference sequence). The CDR3 here is CARCLGLAQYNEQFF. The CDR3, as DNA: TGTGCCAGGTGCTTAGGTTTAGCCCAATACAATGAACAGTTCTTC.

Comments on this clonotype: One base away lies a much larger clone, so this may be a sequencing read error. This chain connects TRBV6-2 or TRBV6-3 to TRBJ2-5; possible D gene TRBD2, 7 bases. This CDR3 has 15 amino acids. Germline CDR1 MNHEY, CDR2 SVGEGT. The CDR3 DNA reads TGTGCCAACAGTTACTCGGGGAGGGGGAAAGAGACCCAGTACTTC. Its protein is CANSYSGRGKETQYF.

A note on this clonotype: The junction departs from germline at one end; a sequencing error may be responsible. V gene TRBV11-2 combines with J gene TRBJ2-7, with TRBD2 matching 13 bases. CDR1 and CDR2 from the germline V gene are SGHAT and FQNNGV. The CDR3 length is 19 residues. The CDR3 reads CASTLITSGRADAPYEQYF. DNA of the CDR3: TGTGCCAGCACCTTAATTACTAGCGGGAGGGCAGACGCTCCCTACGAGCAGTACTTC.

As concerns this clonotype: One junction end does not reproduce the germline sequence, and a read error may be involved. This chain connects TRBV6-6 to TRBJ2-3; TRBD1 matches at 8 bases. This CDR3 comprises 17 residues. Looked up from germline, CDR1 is MNHNY and CDR2 is SVGAGI (reference sequence). CDR3 region: CASSYAWVRGLTDTRYF. The CDR3, as DNA: TGTGCCAGCAGTTACGCCTGGGTCAGGGGGCTGACAGATACGCGGTATTTT.

This clonotype was counted at least ten times. The gene calls are TRBV29-1 and TRBJ2-5; 10 positions agree with TRBD1. This CDR3 has 13 residues. The germline V gene has CDR1 SQVTM and CDR2 ANQGSEA. V shed 6 bases, J shed 5 bases, and the junction held 6 bases outside the gene matches. CDR3 coding DNA: TGCAGCGTCGACAGGGGGCAGGAGGAGACCCAGTACTTC. It translates to CSVDRGQEETQYF.

About this clonotype: This may come from a read error, since a much larger clone is one base off. J is TRBJ1-4 and V is TRBV11-2; D gene uncertain. Germline CDR1 is SGHAT and CDR2 is FQNNGV. Trimming pared 5 bases from V and 5 bases from J, leaving 18 bases between. The CDR3 is 16 amino acids. CDR3 sequence: CASSKTPGRTNEKLFF. For the CDR3, the DNA is TGTGCCAGCAGCAAGACTCCAGGAAGAACAAATGAAAAACTGTTTTTT. The full variable domain, its missing parts supplied by reference TRBV11-2 and TRBJ1-4, is EAGVAQSPRYKIIEKRQSVAFWCNPISGHATLYWYQQILGQGPKLLIQFQNNGVVDDSQLPKDRFSAERLKGVDSTLKIQPAKLEDSAVYLCASSKTPGRTNEKLFFGSGTQLSVL.

The rearrangement joins TRBV6-6 to TRBJ2-7; D not certain. V gave up 6 bases and J gave up 3 bases, with 21 bases separating them. The germline gives CDR1 MNHNY, CDR2 SVGAGI (reference sequence). The CDR3 totals 16 residues. CDR3 bases: TGTGCCAGCAGGAGATTCGGAACTCGATCGCACTACGAGCAGTACTTC. Translated, it gives CASRRFGTRSHYEQYF.

This clonotype was observed once. It is likely a read error, because the conserved phenylalanine at the end of the CDR3 is missing. The chain combines TRBV6-5 with TRBJ2-7; 11 bases are shared with TRBD1. Per germline, CDR1 MNHEY and CDR2 SVGAGI. The CDR3 sequence is 15 residues long. The CDR3 region has the DNA TGTGCAAGCAGTTACTCGGGACAGGGGGCCTACGAGCAGTACATC. It encodes CASSYSGQGAYEQYI.

Turning to this clonotype: An end of the junction differs from the germline gene, which may be a read error. The chain employs TRBV11-1 and TRBJ2-3; 8 bases align to TRBD2. In germline, CDR1 is SGHAT, CDR2 FQDESV (reference sequence). This CDR3 comprises 16 residues. The CDR3 sequence: CPSSLRTSTQTDMQYF. The CDR3 DNA sequence: TGTCCCAGCAGCCTCAGGACTAGCACACAAACAGATATGCAGTATTTT.

This clonotype was recorded at least ten times. The CDR3 reads CASSDAANSYNEQFF. In DNA form, the CDR3 reads TGTGCCAGCAGTGACGCGGCTAACTCCTACAATGAGCAGTTCTTC. The chain uses TRBV6-4 and TRBJ2-1, with D unclear. Between the trimmed V and J ends, which lost 2 bases and 0 bases, there was a span of 8 bases. This CDR3 is built from 15 residues. Germline CDR1 is MRHNA and CDR2 is SNTAGT.

Turning to this clonotype: An end of the junction differs from the germline gene, which may be a read error. This chain uses TRBV4-2 with TRBJ2-1; D is perhaps TRBD2 (5 bases). CDR3 length equals 16 residues. Germline V gives CDR1 LGHNA, CDR2 YNFKEQ. The CDR3 is CASSQGLGLLGNEQFF. The CDR3 nucleotides read TGTGCCAGTAGCCAAGGACTGGGATTGTTGGGCAATGAGCAGTTCTTC.

This clonotype has more than one count but fewer than ten. A junction boundary mismatches the germline segment, possibly from a read error. This rearrangement joins TRBV10-3 to TRBJ2-2, with D perhaps matching TRBD1 or TRBD2 (5 bases each). Germline V lookup: CDR1 ENHRY, CDR2 SYGVKD. The CDR3 covers 14 residues. The CDR3 loop reads CAISIERGPGELFF. In DNA form, the CDR3 reads TGCGCCATCAGTATAGAGAGGGGCCCCGGGGAGCTGTTTTTT.

This clonotype was recorded a few times. The genes are TRBV2 and TRBJ2-1; 8 positions agree with TRBD1. Germline assignment: CDR1 SNHLY and CDR2 FYNNEI. J was trimmed by 7 bases and V by 6 bases; bases with no gene match: 17. The CDR3 has 17 amino acids. The CDR3 is CASSGPQGDRSNNEQFF. The CDR3 bases are TGTGCCAGCAGCGGACCCCAGGGGGACAGGAGCAATAATGAGCAGTTCTTC.

This clonotype was seen once. A clone one base away is much larger, so this may be a read error. The rearrangement links TRBV7-9 to TRBJ1-2, with D unclear. The CDR3 extends over 13 amino acids. Germline CDR1 is SEHNR and CDR2 is FQNEAQ (reference sequence). CDR3 DNA sequence: TGTGCCAGCAGCCCTACAACAGCCTATGTCTACACCTTC. This codes for CASSPTTAYVYTF.

With regard to this clonotype: Given a much more abundant clone one base away, this may be a read error. This chain uses TRBV29-1 with TRBJ2-3, with D unclear. Looked up from germline, CDR1 is SQVTM and CDR2 is ANQGSEA. This CDR3 is built from 14 residues. Here the CDR3 reads CSVEDPSKADTKYF. For the CDR3, the DNA is TGCAGCGTTGAAGACCCCTCTAAGGCAGATACGAAGTATTTT.

As for this clonotype: At one end the junction does not follow the germline gene, possibly because of a read error. The V call is TRBV11-1, the J call TRBJ2-3, with D tentatively TRBD2 (6 bases). The CDR3 sequence is 14 residues long. CDR1 is SGHAT, CDR2 FQDESV, per germline (reference sequence). The CDR3 region is CASAEGASTGTQYF. DNA for the CDR3: TGTGCCAGCGCGGAGGGAGCTAGCACAGGTACGCAGTATTTT.

Concerning this clonotype itself: This could be a read error, since a much larger clone is one nucleotide away. The rearrangement links TRBV6-2 or TRBV6-3 to TRBJ1-5; possible D gene TRBD1, 5 bases. V lost 0 bases and J 3 bases, leaving 6 bases between the germline ends. The CDR3 contains 14 residues. In germline, CDR1 is MNHEY, CDR2 SVGEGT. CDR3 sequence: CASSYSGDNQPQHF. The CDR3 region has the DNA TGTGCCAGCAGTTACTCGGGGGACAATCAGCCCCAGCATTTT.

Details on this clonotype: One end of the junction does not line up with germline, which may come from a read error. The J gene is TRBJ2-1, the V gene TRBV11-3, with TRBD2 identical over 7 bases. Germline CDR1 is SGHNT and CDR2 is YENEEA. The CDR3 contains 16 residues. The CDR3 region is CASTLSGTTGRGEQFF. CDR3 nucleotide sequence: TGTGCCAGCACCTTATCAGGGACTACCGGGAGAGGCGAGCAGTTCTTC.

Many counts were recorded for this clonotype. The chain links TRBV6-1 to TRBJ2-7, with D unclear. The CDR3 sequence is 14 residues long. The V and J ends lost 6 bases and 3 bases respectively, with 15 bases between them. Germline assignment: CDR1 MNHNS and CDR2 SASEGT. CDR3 in amino acids: CASSASVSRYEQYF. CDR3 nucleotides: TGTGCCAGCAGCGCCTCGGTCAGTCGCTACGAGCAGTACTTC.

The chain uses TRBV5-1 and TRBJ2-3; no clear D gene. The germline gives CDR1 SGHRS, CDR2 YFSETQ. Trimming cost V 3 bases and J 3 bases, with 5 bases left between them. This CDR3 contains 12 residues. Written as DNA, the CDR3 is TGCGCCAGCAGCTCCGTGACAGATACGCAGTATTTT. Protein sequence: CASSSVTDTQYF.

This clonotype turned up a few times. The genes are TRBV6-5 and TRBJ2-7; D gene uncertain. CDR3 length: 16 amino acids. The V gene's germline CDR1 is MNHEY and CDR2 SVGAGI. The CDR3 sequence: CAAVSPSTDGSYEQYF. The DNA of the CDR3 is TGTGCAGCTGTTAGCCCCTCGACGGACGGCTCCTACGAGCAGTACTTC.